Below are 26 T cell receptor beta chains sequenced from a single sample in a study of T-cell reconstitution after alpha-beta-depleted transplantation in children. The library targeted TCRbeta and was prepared with unique molecular identifiers. Each CDR3 protein gets one entry after TCRdb re-called the PCR reads with MiXCR. This sample yields about 110,000 distinct CDR3 sequences, of which 9% to 12% are seen a single time; under 35% belongs to the top ten. This specimen was PBMCs, taken before TCRalphabeta/CD19-depleted stem cell transplant. These receptors were obtained from a boy younger than 10 with acute lymphoblastic leukemia, due to receive a stem cell transplant.

The chain is built from TRBV18 and TRBJ1-1; D gene uncertain. V lost 3 bases, J lost 3 bases, and 17 bases lay in between. This CDR3 is built from 16 residues. The V gene's germline CDR1 is KGHSH and CDR2 LQKENI. The CDR3 protein is CASSPAGGRPDTEAFF. The CDR3 nucleotides are TGTGCCAGCTCACCTGCCGGAGGGAGGCCCGACACTGAAGCTTTCTTT.

This clonotype was seen ten or more times. V is TRBV7-8 and J is TRBJ2-3; no firm D call. This CDR3 contains 12 residues. Trimming took off 0 bases at V and 6 bases at J, with 4 bases between the two ends. From germline, CDR1 is SGHVS and CDR2 FQNEAQ. As DNA, the CDR3 is TGTGCCAGCAGCTTAGCCCTTGATACGCAGTATTTT. This translates into CASSLALDTQYF.

The chain uses TRBV2 and TRBJ2-5, with D possibly TRBD1 on 8 matching bases. The germline V gene encodes CDR1 SNHLY and CDR2 FYNNEI. Trimming pared 8 bases from V and 6 bases from J, leaving 22 bases between. CDR3 length: 15 residues. The CDR3 protein is CASLRLAHRGKTQYF. The CDR3 bases are TGTGCCAGCCTCAGACTAGCCCACAGGGGGAAGACCCAGTACTTC.

This clonotype was recorded a few times. The chain recombines TRBV10-2 with TRBJ1-1; D remains unclear. The V end was cut by 5 bases, the J end by 7 bases, with 14 bases between. Germline-derived CDR1 and CDR2 are WSHSY and SAAADI. This CDR3 is 13 amino acids long. CDR3 residues: CASSILQADEAFF. The CDR3 coding sequence is TGCGCCAGCAGTATACTCCAGGCGGATGAAGCTTTCTTT.

This clonotype was observed many times. The J gene is TRBJ2-2, the V gene TRBV7-9, with D unresolved. CDR3 length: 12 amino acids. V was trimmed by 2 bases and J by 3 bases, leaving 1 base between them. The germline V gene encodes CDR1 SEHNR and CDR2 FQNEAQ (reference sequence). For the CDR3, the DNA is TGTGCCAGCAGCTTACACACCGGGGAGCTGTTTTTT. Translating gives CASSLHTGELFF.

The chain links TRBV11-2 to TRBJ2-1; D remains unclear. The CDR3 sequence is 13 residues long. CDR1 and CDR2 (germline): SGHAT, FQNNGV. The V end was cut by 5 bases, the J end by 6 bases, with 11 bases between. The CDR3 nucleotides read TGTGCCAGCAGCCCCATAGGCGGCAATGAGCAGTTCTTC. Translated: CASSPIGGNEQFF.

CDR3 nucleotide sequence: TGTGCCAGCAGAACCCTCTGGGGGGGAAATCAGCCCCAGCATTTT. It encodes CASRTLWGGNQPQHF. The chain uses TRBV19 and TRBJ1-5; TRBD1 might be the D (5 bases). The CDR3 length is 15 residues. Trimming removed 9 bases from V and 4 bases from J, with 19 bases in between. The germline V gene encodes CDR1 LNHDA and CDR2 SQIVND (reference sequence).

This clonotype showed up just a few times. The gene calls are TRBV5-1 and TRBJ1-1; maybe TRBD1 (6 bases). The CDR3 is 14 residues long. Trimming cost V 4 bases and J 7 bases, with 17 bases left between them. Germline CDR1 reads SGHRS; CDR2 reads YFSETQ. The CDR3 sequence: CASSPGGLGVEAFF. For the CDR3, the DNA is TGCGCCAGCAGCCCTGGGGGCCTTGGGGTTGAAGCTTTCTTT.

The sample holds a few counts of this clonotype. The J gene is TRBJ2-4, the V gene TRBV27, with a weak D call TRBD2 (7 bases). This CDR3 contains 16 residues. The germline CDR1 and CDR2 sequences are MNHEY and SMNVEV (reference sequence). Trimming stripped 1 base from V and 2 bases from J, with 12 bases between. CDR3 amino acids: CASSLWGGASKNIQYF. The CDR3 nucleotides read TGTGCCAGCAGTTTATGGGGGGGGGCTTCCAAAAACATTCAGTACTTC.

This clonotype has ten or more counts. The chain couples TRBV7-6 to TRBJ2-5, with 9 positions matching TRBD2. V lost 2 bases, J lost 3 bases, and 10 bases stayed unmatched. From germline, CDR1 is SGHVS and CDR2 FNYEAQ. This CDR3 has 17 amino acids. In DNA, the CDR3 is TGTGCCAGCAGCTTATTAGGTTTAATAGCGGGAGAAGAGACCCAGTACTTC. Protein product: CASSLLGLIAGEETQYF.

This clonotype came up a few times. DNA of the CDR3: TGTGCCAGCAGGCGGGGACCCAATCTCCGAAACGAGCAGTACTTC. Its protein product is CASRRGPNLRNEQYF. J is TRBJ2-7 and V is TRBV2; tentatively, D is TRBD2 (6 bases). Trimming stripped 6 bases from V and 5 bases from J, with 20 bases between. The CDR3 length is 15 residues. Germline CDR1 SNHLY, CDR2 FYNNEI.

Only a few counts were recorded for this clonotype. This chain connects TRBV25-1 to TRBJ2-5; a possible D gene is TRBD2 (6 bases). Trimming shortened V by 4 bases and J by 5 bases, and 14 bases separated the two germline ends. The CDR3 extends over 14 amino acids. Germline CDR1 is MGHDK and CDR2 is SYGVNS. The CDR3 region has the DNA TGTGCCAGCAGTGGGAGGGCTTCAGGGGAGACCCAGTACTTC. This codes for CASSGRASGETQYF.

This clonotype was seen many times. The chain uses TRBV20-1 and TRBJ2-1, with 9 positions matching TRBD1. This CDR3 is built from 15 residues. Germline CDR1 is DFQATT and CDR2 is SNEGSKA (reference sequence). J was trimmed by 0 bases and V by 3 bases; bases with no gene match: 3. CDR3 region: CSARETGGSYNEQFF. The CDR3 region has the DNA TGCAGTGCTAGGGAGACAGGGGGCTCCTACAATGAGCAGTTCTTC.

This rearrangement joins TRBV3-1 to TRBJ2-3; 8 bases agree with TRBD2. CDR3 size: 15 residues. Germline-derived CDR1 and CDR2 are LGHDT and YNNKEL (reference sequence). Trimming at V came to 5 bases and at J to 3 bases, leaving 7 bases not matched to a gene. CDR3 amino acids: CASSASGRVTDTQYF. CDR3 in DNA: TGTGCCAGCAGCGCCAGCGGGAGAGTTACAGATACGCAGTATTTT.

The chain has TRBV19 and TRBJ2-1, with 9 bases matching TRBD2. J gave up 4 bases and V 5 bases, and 6 bases lay outside the gene matches. The CDR3 runs 15 residues. The germline V gene encodes CDR1 LNHDA and CDR2 SQIVND (reference sequence). CDR3 DNA sequence: TGTGCCAGTAGTGACCGAGCGGGAGGATACAATGAGCAGTTCTTC. It encodes CASSDRAGGYNEQFF.

This clonotype was seen only a few times. The chain joins TRBV10-3 to TRBJ2-4; TRBD2 matches at 11 bases. Germline CDR1 is ENHRY and CDR2 is SYGVKD. The CDR3 is 14 residues long. Trimming cost V 2 bases and J 9 bases; bases outside gene matches: 3. The CDR3 sequence: CAISEKLAGVIQYF. The CDR3 nucleotides are TGTGCCATCAGTGAGAAACTAGCGGGAGTCATTCAGTACTTC.

This clonotype has more than one count but fewer than ten. This rearrangement joins TRBV7-9 to TRBJ1-5; no firm D call. The V end lost 4 bases, the J end lost 6 bases, and 22 bases lay between the germline ends. Germline loops: CDR1 SEHNR, CDR2 FQNEAQ (reference sequence). The CDR3 length is 17 residues. The CDR3: CASSSNERGVRGQPQHF. In DNA, the CDR3 is TGTGCCAGCAGCTCGAACGAACGGGGAGTAAGAGGTCAGCCCCAGCATTTT.

This clonotype was detected many times. This chain joins TRBV5-6 and TRBJ2-3; D is uncertain. The V gene lost 4 bases and the J gene lost 1 base, with 7 bases spanning the gap. The V gene's germline CDR1 is SGHDT and CDR2 YYEEEE. The CDR3 is 13 amino acids. The CDR3 DNA follows: TGTGCCAGCAGCGCTGGGGGCACAGATACGCAGTATTTT. Translating it yields CASSAGGTDTQYF.

This sequence joins TRBV7-2 and TRBJ2-3; D is ambiguous. The germline V and J ends were trimmed by 1 base and 6 bases, with 8 bases remaining between them. Per the germline V gene, CDR1 is SGHTA and CDR2 is FQGNSA. This CDR3 has 13 amino acids. DNA for the CDR3: TGTGCCAGCAGCTTAGTGGTAGCCGATACGCAGTATTTT. It yields the protein CASSLVVADTQYF. Full variable domain (rest looked up from reference TRBV7-2 and TRBJ2-3): GAGVSQSPSNKVTEKGKDVELRCDPISGHTALYWYRQSLGQGLEFLIYFQGNSAPDKSGLPSDRFSAERTGGSVSTLTIQRTQQEDSAVYLCASSLVVADTQYFGPGTRLTVL.

This clonotype was counted between two and nine times. The V call is TRBV11-3, the J call TRBJ2-1; D is possibly TRBD2 (5 bases). Germline V gene data show CDR1 as SGHNT and CDR2 as YENEEA. V lost 1 base, J lost 0 bases, and 7 bases lay in between. This CDR3 is built from 15 residues. CDR3 in amino acids: CASSLGGFSYNEQFF. The CDR3 DNA sequence: TGTGCCAGCAGCTTAGGCGGGTTCTCCTACAATGAGCAGTTCTTC.

This clonotype was observed at least ten times. The chain carries TRBV5-6 and TRBJ1-1; 8 bases map to TRBD1. Germline trimming cut 4 bases from V and 3 bases from J; bases unmatched to any gene: 5. This CDR3 has 14 residues. In germline, CDR1 is SGHDT, CDR2 YYEEEE. CDR3 protein: CASSPGQGYTEAFF. The CDR3 DNA follows: TGTGCCAGCAGCCCCGGACAGGGATACACTGAAGCTTTCTTT.

This clonotype has just a few counts. This chain's CDR3 is CASSTRPGRGEETQYF. CDR3 DNA sequence: TGTGCCAGCAGCACGCGTCCGGGACGGGGAGAAGAGACCCAGTACTTC. V and J are TRBV7-8 and TRBJ2-5, with D perhaps matching TRBD1 or TRBD2 (5 bases each). The CDR3 length is 16 residues. The germline V and J ends were trimmed by 5 bases and 3 bases, with 19 bases remaining between them. CDR1 SGHVS and CDR2 FQNEAQ come from the germline V gene.

In this sample, this clonotype turned up a few times. This sequence joins TRBV10-3 and TRBJ2-5; D unclear. Germline V CDR1 and CDR2: ENHRY, SYGVKD. The CDR3 is 11 residues long. The V end lost 10 bases, the J end lost 5 bases, and 11 bases lay between the germline ends. CDR3 nucleotides: TGTGCCACCACGCATGAGGAGACCCAGTACTTC. It specifies CATTHEETQYF.

In its sample, this clonotype was seen a few times. This sequence joins TRBV7-2 and TRBJ1-1; D not resolved. This CDR3 has 13 amino acids. Germline V CDR1 and CDR2: SGHTA, FQGNSA. V lost 3 bases and J lost 3, with 8 bases in between. CDR3 DNA sequence: TGTGCCAGCAGCTTCACTGGGGACACTGAAGCTTTCTTT. This translates into CASSFTGDTEAFF.

This clonotype came up a few times. The J gene is TRBJ2-1, the V gene TRBV27; D may correspond to TRBD1 or TRBD2 (5 bases each). V shed 5 bases and J shed 8 bases, with 16 bases lying between them. The length of the CDR3 is 14 residues. Germline CDR1 and CDR2: MNHEY and SMNVEV (reference sequence). CDR3 coding DNA: TGTGCCAGCAGTGATCACCGGGACGTGGATGAGCAGTTCTTC. It is translated as CASSDHRDVDEQFF.

In its sample, this clonotype was seen a few times. The gene calls are TRBV20-1 and TRBJ2-7, with D tentatively TRBD1 (6 bases). The V gene's germline CDR1 is DFQATT and CDR2 SNEGSKA (reference sequence). The CDR3 sequence is 12 residues long. The germline V and J ends were trimmed by 2 bases and 4 bases, with 9 bases remaining between them. DNA of the CDR3: TGCAGTGCTAGACCGCAGGGGTACGAGCAGTACTTC. As protein: CSARPQGYEQYF.